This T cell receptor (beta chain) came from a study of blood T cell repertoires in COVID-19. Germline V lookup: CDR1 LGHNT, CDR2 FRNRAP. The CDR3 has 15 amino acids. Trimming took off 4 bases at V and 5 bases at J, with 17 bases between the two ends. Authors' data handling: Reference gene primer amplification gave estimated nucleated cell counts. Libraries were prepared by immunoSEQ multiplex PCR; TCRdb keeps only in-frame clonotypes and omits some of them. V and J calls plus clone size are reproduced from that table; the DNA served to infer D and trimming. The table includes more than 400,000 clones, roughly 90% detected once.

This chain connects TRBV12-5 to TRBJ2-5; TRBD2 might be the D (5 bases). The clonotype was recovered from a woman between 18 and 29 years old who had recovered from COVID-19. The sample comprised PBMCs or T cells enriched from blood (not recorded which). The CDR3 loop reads CASGSGVIRGETQYF. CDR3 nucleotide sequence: TGTGCTAGTGGTTCCGGGGTTATCCGCGGGGAGACCCAGTACTTC.